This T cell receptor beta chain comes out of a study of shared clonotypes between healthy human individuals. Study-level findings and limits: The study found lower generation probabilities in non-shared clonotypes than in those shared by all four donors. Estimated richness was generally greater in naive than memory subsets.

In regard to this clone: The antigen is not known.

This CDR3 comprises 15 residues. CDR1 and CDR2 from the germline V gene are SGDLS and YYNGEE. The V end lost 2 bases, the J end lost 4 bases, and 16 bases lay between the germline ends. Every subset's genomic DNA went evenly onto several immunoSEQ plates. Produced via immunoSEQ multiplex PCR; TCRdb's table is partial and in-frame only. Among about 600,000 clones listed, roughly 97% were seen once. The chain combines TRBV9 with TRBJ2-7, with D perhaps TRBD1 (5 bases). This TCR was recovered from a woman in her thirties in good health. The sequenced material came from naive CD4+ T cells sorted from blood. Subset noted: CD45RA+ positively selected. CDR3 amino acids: CASSVTGQGRYEQYF. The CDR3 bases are TGTGCCAGCAGCGTTACAGGCCAAGGTAGATACGAGCAGTACTTC.